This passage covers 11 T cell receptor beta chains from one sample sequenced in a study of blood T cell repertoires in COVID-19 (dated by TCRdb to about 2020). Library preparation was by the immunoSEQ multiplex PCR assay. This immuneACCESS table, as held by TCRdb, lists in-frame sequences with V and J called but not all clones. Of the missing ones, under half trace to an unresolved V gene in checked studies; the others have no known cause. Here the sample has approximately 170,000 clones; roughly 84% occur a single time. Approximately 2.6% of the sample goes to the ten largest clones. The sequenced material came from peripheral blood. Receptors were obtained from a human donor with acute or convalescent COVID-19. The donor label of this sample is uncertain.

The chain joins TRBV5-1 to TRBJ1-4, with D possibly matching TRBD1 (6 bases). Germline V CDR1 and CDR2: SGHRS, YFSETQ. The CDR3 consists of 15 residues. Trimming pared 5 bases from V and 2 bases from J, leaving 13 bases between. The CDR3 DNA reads TGCGCCAGCAGACCACACAGGGAGACTAATGAAAAACTGTTTTTT. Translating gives CASRPHRETNEKLFF.

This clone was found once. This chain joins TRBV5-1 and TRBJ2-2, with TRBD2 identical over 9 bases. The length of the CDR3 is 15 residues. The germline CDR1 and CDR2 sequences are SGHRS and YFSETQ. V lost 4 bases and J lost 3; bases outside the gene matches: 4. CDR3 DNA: TGCGCCAGCAGCCCCCGGACTAGCGACACCGGGGAGCTGTTTTTT. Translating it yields CASSPRTSDTGELFF.

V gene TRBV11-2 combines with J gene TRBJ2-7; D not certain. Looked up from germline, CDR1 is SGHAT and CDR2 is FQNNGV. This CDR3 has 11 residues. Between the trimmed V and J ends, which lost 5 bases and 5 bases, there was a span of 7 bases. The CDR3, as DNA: TGTGCCAGCAGCCTACGCAACGAGCAGTACTTC. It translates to CASSLRNEQYF.

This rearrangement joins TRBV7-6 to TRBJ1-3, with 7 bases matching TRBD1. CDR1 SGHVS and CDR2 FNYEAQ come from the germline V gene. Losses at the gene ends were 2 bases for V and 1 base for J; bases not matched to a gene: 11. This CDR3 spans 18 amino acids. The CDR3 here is CASSLRAGGIGSGNTIYF. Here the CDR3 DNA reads TGTGCCAGCAGCTTACGGGCAGGGGGTATTGGGTCTGGAAACACCATATATTTT.

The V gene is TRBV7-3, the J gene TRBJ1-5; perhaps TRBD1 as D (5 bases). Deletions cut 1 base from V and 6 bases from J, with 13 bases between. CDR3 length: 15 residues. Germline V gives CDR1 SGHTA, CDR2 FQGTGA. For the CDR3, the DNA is TGTGCCAGCAGCTTAAGGGGGGGTCTGGGTCAGCCCCAGCATTTT. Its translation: CASSLRGGLGQPQHF.

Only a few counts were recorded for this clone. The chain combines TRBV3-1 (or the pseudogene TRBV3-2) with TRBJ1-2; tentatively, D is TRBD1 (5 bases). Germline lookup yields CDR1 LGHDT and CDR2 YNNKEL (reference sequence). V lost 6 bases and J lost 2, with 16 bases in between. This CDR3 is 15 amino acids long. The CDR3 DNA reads TGTGCCAGCAGGCCAAGGGGCTCCTTCAACTATGGCTACACCTTC. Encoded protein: CASRPRGSFNYGYTF.

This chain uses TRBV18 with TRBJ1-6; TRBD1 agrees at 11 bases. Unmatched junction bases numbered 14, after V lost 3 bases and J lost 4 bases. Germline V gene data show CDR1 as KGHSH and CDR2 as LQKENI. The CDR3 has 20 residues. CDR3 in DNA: TGTGCCAGCTCACCTGGACAGGGGGCAAATACGGTCGGATATAATTCACCCCTCCACTTT. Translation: CASSPGQGANTVGYNSPLHF.

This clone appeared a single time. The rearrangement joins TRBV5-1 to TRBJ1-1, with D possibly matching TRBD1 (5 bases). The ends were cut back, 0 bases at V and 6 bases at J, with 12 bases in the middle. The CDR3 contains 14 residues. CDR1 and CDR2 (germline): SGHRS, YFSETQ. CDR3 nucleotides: TGCGCCAGCAGCTTGGAGGCAGGGTTGCCTGAAGCTTTCTTT. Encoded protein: CASSLEAGLPEAFF.

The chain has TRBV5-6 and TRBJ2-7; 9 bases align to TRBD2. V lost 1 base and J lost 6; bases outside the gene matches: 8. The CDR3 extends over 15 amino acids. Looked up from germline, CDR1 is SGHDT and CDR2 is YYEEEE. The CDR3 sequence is CASSLTPSGAGEQYF. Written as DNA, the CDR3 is TGTGCCAGCAGCTTGACCCCTAGCGGGGCCGGCGAGCAGTACTTC.

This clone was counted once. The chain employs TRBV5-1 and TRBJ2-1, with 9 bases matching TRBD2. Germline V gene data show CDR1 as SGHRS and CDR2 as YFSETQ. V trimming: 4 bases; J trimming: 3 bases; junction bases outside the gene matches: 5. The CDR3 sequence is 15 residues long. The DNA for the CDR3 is TGCGCCAGCAGCCCCGTAGCGGGAGACTACAATGAGCAGTTCTTC. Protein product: CASSPVAGDYNEQFF.

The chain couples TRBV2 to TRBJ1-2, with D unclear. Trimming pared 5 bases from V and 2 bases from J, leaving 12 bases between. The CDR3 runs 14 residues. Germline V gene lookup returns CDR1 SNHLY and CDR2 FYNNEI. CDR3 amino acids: CASSSGPQNYGYTF. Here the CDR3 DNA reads TGTGCCAGCAGTTCAGGTCCTCAAAACTATGGCTACACCTTC.